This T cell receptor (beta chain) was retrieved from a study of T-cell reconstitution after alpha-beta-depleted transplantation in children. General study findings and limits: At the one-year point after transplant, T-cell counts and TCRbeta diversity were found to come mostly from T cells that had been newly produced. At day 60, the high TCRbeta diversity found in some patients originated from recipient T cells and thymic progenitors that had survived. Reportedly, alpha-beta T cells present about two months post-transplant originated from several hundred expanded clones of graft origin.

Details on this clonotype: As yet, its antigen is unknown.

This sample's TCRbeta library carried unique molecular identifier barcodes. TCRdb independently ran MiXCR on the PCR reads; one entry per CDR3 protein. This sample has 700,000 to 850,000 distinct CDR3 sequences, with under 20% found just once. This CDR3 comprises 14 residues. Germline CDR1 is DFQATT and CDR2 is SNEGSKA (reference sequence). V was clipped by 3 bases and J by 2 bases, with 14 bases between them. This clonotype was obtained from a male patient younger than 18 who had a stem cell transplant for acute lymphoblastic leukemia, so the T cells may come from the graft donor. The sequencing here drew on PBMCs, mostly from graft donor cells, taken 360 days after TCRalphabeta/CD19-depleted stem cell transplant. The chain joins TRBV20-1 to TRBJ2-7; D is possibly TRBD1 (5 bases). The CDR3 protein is CSASTQRGTYEQYF. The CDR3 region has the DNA TGCAGTGCTAGCACCCAAAGGGGAACCTACGAGCAGTACTTC.